Below are 9 T cell receptor beta chains sequenced from a single sample in a study of Graves' ophthalmopathy and Graves' hyperthyroidism. RNA transcripts provided the template for amplifying TCR beta CDR3 regions. In the first round, RT-PCR was carried out with HTBI primers, and a multiplex PCR formed the second round. A single record per CDR3 protein comes from TCRdb applying MiXCR to the multiplex PCR reads. The sample holds hundreds of thousands of distinct CDR3 sequences, 15% seen once. Sequencing was done on a sample of peripheral blood. The receptors here all came from a woman aged 18-29 years with stable Graves' hyperthyroidism.

V and J are TRBV29-1 and TRBJ2-5; no reliable D call. The V gene's germline CDR1 is SQVTM and CDR2 ANQGSEA. V gave up 2 bases and J gave up 1 base, with 11 bases separating them. The CDR3 extends over 14 amino acids. The CDR3 reads CSVEPRWGQETQYF. The CDR3 nucleotides are TGCAGCGTTGAACCCAGGTGGGGCCAAGAGACCCAGTACTTC.

As concerns this clonotype: This may be a read error, as it is one base from a much larger clone. The final CDR3 position lacks the conserved phenylalanine or tryptophan, pointing to a likely read error. This chain links TRBV29-1 with TRBJ1-1; D is ambiguous. Trimming took 3 bases from V and 2 from J, leaving 10 bases between them. The CDR3 totals 13 residues. In germline, CDR1 is SQVTM, CDR2 ANQGSEA. CDR3 residues: CSVDSRLNTEAFY. CDR3 in DNA: TGCAGCGTTGACAGCCGTTTAAACACTGAAGCTTTCTAT.

The rearrangement links TRBV7-2 to TRBJ2-5; the match to TRBD2 covers 10 bases. Per germline, CDR1 SGHTA and CDR2 FQGNSA. The CDR3 loop spans 15 amino acids. V was clipped by 2 bases and J by 7 bases; unmatched bases: 7. The CDR3 reads CASSLTTSGKGTQYF. The CDR3 coding sequence is TGTGCCAGCAGCTTAACCACTAGCGGGAAGGGGACCCAGTACTTC.

This clonotype was counted ten times or more. The chain links TRBV6-1 to TRBJ1-5; D gene uncertain. The germline gives CDR1 MNHNS, CDR2 SASEGT. The CDR3 is 12 amino acids. V was clipped by 8 bases and J by 8 bases, with 13 bases between them. The CDR3 bases are TGTGCCAGCGGGCGCGGACCTGAGCCCCAGCATTTT. Amino acids: CASGRGPEPQHF.

This clonotype was recorded many times. V is TRBV7-2 and J is TRBJ1-1; D perhaps matches TRBD1 (6 bases). This CDR3 spans 14 amino acids. V was pared by 7 bases and J by 0 bases, with 12 bases between. Germline V gene lookup returns CDR1 SGHTA and CDR2 FQGNSA. This CDR3 is CASNKKGVNTEAFF. CDR3 in DNA: TGTGCCAGCAACAAAAAGGGGGTGAACACTGAAGCTTTCTTT.

This clonotype was seen ten or more times. V usage is TRBV12-3 or TRBV12-4 and J usage is TRBJ1-2; D remains unclear. The V gene lost 4 bases and the J gene lost 4 bases, with 19 bases spanning the gap. This CDR3 has 16 amino acids. The CDR3 loop is CASSSLLTRSPYGYTF. The CDR3 DNA follows: TGTGCCAGCAGTTCCTTACTTACCCGAAGCCCCTATGGCTACACCTTC.

This clonotype appeared many times. The chain combines TRBV6-5 with TRBJ1-1; weak D call: TRBD1 (6 bases). Germline CDR1 reads MNHEY; CDR2 reads SVGAGI. CDR3 length: 13 residues. V was shortened by 10 bases and J by 5 bases, with 17 bases between the two germline ends. For the CDR3, the DNA is TGTGCCACCATCGAGGGGGGGGGTACTGAAGCTTTCTTT. Protein: CATIEGGGTEAFF.

This clonotype occurred many times. The chain employs TRBV6-5 and TRBJ1-1; D call uncertain. CDR3 length: 11 amino acids. CDR1 MNHEY and CDR2 SVGAGI come from the germline V gene. V was shortened by 7 bases and J by 4 bases, with 7 bases between the two germline ends. CDR3 sequence: CASKRSTEAFF. CDR3 DNA: TGTGCCAGCAAGAGGAGCACTGAAGCTTTCTTT.

This clonotype has a count of ten or more. V usage is TRBV6-7 and J usage is TRBJ1-5; D is unresolved. TRBV6-7 is noted as an ORF with a role that remains uncertain. This CDR3 has 13 residues. V lost 2 bases and J 6 bases, leaving 8 bases between the germline ends. The chain's CDR3 is CASSYQVIQPQHF. Written as DNA, the CDR3 is TGTGCCAGCAGTTACCAGGTTATTCAGCCCCAGCATTTT.